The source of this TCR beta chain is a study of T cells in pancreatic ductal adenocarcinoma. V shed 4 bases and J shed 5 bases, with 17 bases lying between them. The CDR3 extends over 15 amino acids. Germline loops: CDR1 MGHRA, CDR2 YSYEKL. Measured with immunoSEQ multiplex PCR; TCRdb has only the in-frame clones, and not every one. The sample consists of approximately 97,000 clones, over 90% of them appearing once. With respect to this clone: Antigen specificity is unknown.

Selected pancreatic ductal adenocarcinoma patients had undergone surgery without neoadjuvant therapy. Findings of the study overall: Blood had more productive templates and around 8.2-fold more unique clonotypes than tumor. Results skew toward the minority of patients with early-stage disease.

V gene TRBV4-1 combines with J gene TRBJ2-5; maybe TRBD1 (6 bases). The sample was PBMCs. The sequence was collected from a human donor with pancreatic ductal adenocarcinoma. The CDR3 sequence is CASSRTQGRTETQYF. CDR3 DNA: TGCGCCAGCAGCCGGACCCAGGGGCGAACGGAGACCCAGTACTTC.